This T cell receptor beta chain emerged from a study of tumor and adjacent non-tumor tissue in lung cancer. Study results and caveats: TCR diversity was significantly greater in tumor than normal lung tissue.

The library came from three nested PCR rounds adapted from ARM-PCR protocols. TCRdb fed the multiplex PCR reads into MiXCR, producing one record per CDR3 protein. The data show fewer than 80,000 distinct CDR3 sequences, with approximately 71% seen just once and around 13% held by the top ten. CDR1 SGHDT and CDR2 YYEEEE come from the germline V gene. V lost 8 bases to trimming and J lost 3 bases, with 18 bases between them. This CDR3 contains 14 residues. RNA was extracted from bulk tissue without any cell sorting. Regarding this clonotype: Antigen unknown. The final CDR3 position lacks the conserved phenylalanine or tryptophan, pointing to a likely read error.

Sequencing was performed on lung tumor tissue. The chain links TRBV5-6 to TRBJ2-7; TRBD2 is a possible D gene (6 bases). The TCR was taken from a woman between 65 and 79 years old with non-small cell lung cancer. In DNA, the CDR3 is TGTGCCAGTAGCCTGGGGGACTCTGTCTACGAGCAGTACATC. Amino acids: CASSLGDSVYEQYI.